These 25 T cell receptor beta chains were sequenced from one sample in a study of T cell responses to AZD1222 COVID-19 vaccine. The assay was immunoSEQ multiplex PCR, and TCRdb's table has in-frame clones only and misses some. This sample has 130,000 to 150,000 clones, with around 90% found just once. The sample here was peripheral blood, taken on day 0 of AZD1222 vaccination. The source of these receptors is an adult in good health.

V gene TRBV19 combines with J gene TRBJ2-3, with D hard to call. The V end was cut by 3 bases, the J end by 4 bases, with 8 bases between. Germline V lookup: CDR1 LNHDA, CDR2 SQIVND (reference sequence). This CDR3 has 13 residues. The CDR3 loop is CASSMVHADTQYF. CDR3 nucleotide sequence: TGTGCCAGTAGTATGGTACATGCAGATACGCAGTATTTT. Combining the CDR3 with reference TRBV19 and TRBJ2-3 gives the whole variable domain DGGITQSPKYLFRKEGQNVTLSCEQNLNHDAMYWYRQDPGQGLRLIYYSQIVNDFQKGDIAEGYSVSREKKESFPLTVTSAQKNPTAFYLCASSMVHADTQYFGPGTRLTVL.

The chain joins TRBV6-1 to TRBJ2-7, with D possibly matching TRBD1 (5 bases). The ends were cut back, 1 base at V and 5 bases at J, with 15 bases in the middle. This CDR3 has 15 amino acids. CDR1 and CDR2 from the germline V gene are MNHNS and SASEGT. The CDR3 DNA sequence: TGTGCCAGCAGTGAAGGTAGGGGATGGGCCAACGAGCAGTACTTC. As protein: CASSEGRGWANEQYF.

As DNA, the CDR3 is TGTGCCAGCAGCTTAGGCAGGACCGGACAGTTTTATGGCTACACCTTC. Translation gives CASSLGRTGQFYGYTF. The gene calls are TRBV13 and TRBJ1-2; TRBD1 is a possible D gene (6 bases). Germline V gene sequence: CDR1 PRHDT, CDR2 FYEKMQ (reference sequence). This CDR3 has 16 amino acids. V lost 0 bases, J lost 5 bases, and 16 bases lay in between.

V is TRBV12-5 and J is TRBJ1-4; no definite D call. V was pared by 1 base and J by 6 bases, with 12 bases between. The CDR3 loop spans 15 amino acids. From germline, CDR1 is LGHNT and CDR2 FRNRAP. The CDR3 loop reads CASGLGPTGDEKLFF. In nucleotides, the CDR3 is TGTGCTAGTGGTTTGGGGCCGACCGGGGATGAAAAACTGTTTTTT.

This clone was observed once. The chain has TRBV7-2 and TRBJ1-6; 10 bases are shared with TRBD1. The germline gives CDR1 SGHTA, CDR2 FQGNSA. This CDR3 region has 15 residues. Losses at the gene ends were 7 bases for V and 4 bases for J; bases not matched to a gene: 4. CDR3 protein: CASTRTGGYNSPLHF. CDR3 bases: TGTGCCAGCACCCGGACAGGGGGTTATAATTCACCCCTCCACTTT.

V and J are TRBV6-5 and TRBJ1-3, with TRBD1 identical over 7 bases. This CDR3 contains 14 residues. The ends lost 5 bases at V and 7 bases at J; junction bases unmatched: 8. Germline CDR1 and CDR2: MNHEY and SVGAGI. As DNA, the CDR3 is TGTGCCAGCAGTCCCGACAGGGTAGAGAACACCATATATTTT. Translating it yields CASSPDRVENTIYF.

This chain links TRBV5-1 with TRBJ1-1; D is perhaps TRBD1 (5 bases). Germline V lookup: CDR1 SGHRS, CDR2 YFSETQ. Trimming cost V 0 bases and J 0 bases, with 9 bases left between them. The CDR3 loop spans 15 amino acids. The CDR3 loop is CASSLGGRLNTEAFF. The CDR3 DNA follows: TGCGCCAGCAGCTTGGGGGGACGTCTGAACACTGAAGCTTTCTTT.

This clone was found a few times. The chain links TRBV6-2 or TRBV6-3 to TRBJ1-1, with D possibly being TRBD1 (5 bases). Germline CDR1 and CDR2: MNHEY and SVGEGT. The germline V and J ends were trimmed by 0 bases and 8 bases, with 13 bases remaining between them. The CDR3 spans 14 residues. The DNA for the CDR3 is TGTGCCAGCAGTTACTCCTTTGGGGGATTAGAAGCTTTCTTT. It yields the protein CASSYSFGGLEAFF.

This clone occurred once. The chain employs TRBV5-5 and TRBJ2-6, with TRBD2 as a possible D gene (5 bases). The V gene lost 3 bases and the J gene lost 2 bases, with 12 bases spanning the gap. From germline, CDR1 is SGHKS and CDR2 YYEKEE (reference sequence). The CDR3 covers 16 residues. The CDR3 reads CASSYLGGAGANVLTF. The CDR3 coding sequence is TGTGCCAGCAGCTATTTAGGAGGCGCTGGGGCCAACGTCCTGACTTTC.

The table lists this clone with a count of one. The chain employs TRBV6-5 and TRBJ2-7; D is possibly TRBD1 (5 bases). This CDR3 spans 14 amino acids. V lost 4 bases to trimming and J lost 5 bases, with 15 bases between them. Germline CDR1 and CDR2: MNHEY and SVGAGI. CDR3 region: CASSWAGMIHEQYF. In nucleotides, the CDR3 is TGTGCCAGCAGTTGGGCAGGGATGATCCACGAGCAGTACTTC.

The genes are TRBV28 and TRBJ2-7; 10 bases are a match to TRBD2. Trimming cost V 6 bases and J 3 bases; bases outside gene matches: 5. CDR1 and CDR2 (germline): MDHEN, SYDVKM. The CDR3 length is 14 residues. The CDR3: CASSPSGSVYEQYF. The CDR3, as DNA: TGTGCCAGCAGCCCTAGCGGGAGTGTCTACGAGCAGTACTTC.

This sequence joins TRBV18 and TRBJ2-1; tentatively, D is TRBD1 or TRBD2 (8 bases each). Germline V gives CDR1 KGHSH, CDR2 LQKENI. CDR3 length: 15 amino acids. V was cut by 4 bases and J by 8 bases, with 18 bases left in between. In nucleotides, the CDR3 is TGTGCCAGCTCACTAAGGGACAGGCGGGGGGATGAGCAGTTCTTC. Its translation: CASSLRDRRGDEQFF.

J is TRBJ2-7 and V is TRBV18, with D maybe TRBD2 (6 bases). CDR1 and CDR2 (germline): KGHSH, LQKENI. This CDR3 is 12 amino acids long. The ends were cut back, 2 bases at V and 9 bases at J, with 11 bases in the middle. The CDR3 sequence is CASSPAGLPQYF. In DNA, the CDR3 is TGTGCCAGCTCACCAGCGGGGTTACCGCAGTACTTC.

This clone was observed a handful of times. V and J are TRBV20-1 and TRBJ1-2; D not certain. This CDR3 comprises 11 residues. V was cut by 5 bases and J by 7 bases, with 11 bases left in between. Looked up from germline, CDR1 is DFQATT and CDR2 is SNEGSKA (reference sequence). The CDR3 bases are TGCAGTGCTCTAGACGTCCCTGGCTACACCTTC. Translated, it gives CSALDVPGYTF.

The CDR3 nucleotides read TGTGCCAGCAGCGTAGGGCTCTCCTACGAGCAGTACTTC. Translation gives CASSVGLSYEQYF. J is TRBJ2-7 and V is TRBV9; D is undetermined. This CDR3 is built from 13 residues. V was pared by 0 bases and J by 0 bases, with 4 bases between. The germline V gene has CDR1 SGDLS and CDR2 YYNGEE. The full variable domain, rest sourced from reference TRBV9 and TRBJ2-7, is DSGVTQTPKHLITATGQRVTLRCSPRSGDLSVYWYQQSLDQGLQFLIQYYNGEERAKGNILERFSAQQFPDLHSELNLSSLELGDSALYFCASSVGLSYEQYFGPGTRLTVT.

The J gene is TRBJ1-2, the V gene TRBV29-1; 7 nucleotides line up with TRBD1. Germline V gene sequence: CDR1 SQVTM, CDR2 ANQGSEA. CDR3 length: 13 amino acids. V gave up 6 bases and J gave up 3 bases; unmatched junction bases: 7. In nucleotides, the CDR3 is TGCAGCGTCCCGCAGGGGGGCGACTATGGCTACACCTTC. Protein: CSVPQGGDYGYTF.

The chain links TRBV7-2 to TRBJ1-5; D unclear. Germline-derived CDR1 and CDR2 are SGHTA and FQGNSA. The germline V and J ends were trimmed by 3 bases and 2 bases, with 11 bases remaining between them. The CDR3 length is 15 residues. In DNA form, the CDR3 reads TGTGCCAGCAGCTTTATGGGTGTTGGCAATCAGCCCCAGCATTTT. This encodes CASSFMGVGNQPQHF.

In its sample, this clone was seen once. The chain couples TRBV4-3 to TRBJ2-1, with TRBD1 identical over 9 bases. V was clipped by 0 bases and J by 9 bases; unmatched bases: 9. Germline V gives CDR1 LGHNA, CDR2 YSLEER. There are 16 residues in the CDR3. The DNA for the CDR3 is TGCGCCAGCAGCCAAGATCTTGGGACAGGGTTGAGTGAGCAGTTCTTC. It specifies CASSQDLGTGLSEQFF.

This chain joins TRBV28 and TRBJ1-2; D is perhaps TRBD1 (6 bases). Germline-derived CDR1 and CDR2 are MDHEN and SYDVKM. The V gene lost 3 bases and the J gene lost 0 bases, with 17 bases spanning the gap. This CDR3 spans 17 amino acids. In DNA form, the CDR3 reads TGTGCCAGCAGTTTGGGACATGGGAATCCATCTAACTATGGCTACACCTTC. Its protein product is CASSLGHGNPSNYGYTF.

The chain couples TRBV7-8 to TRBJ1-5; D uncertain. Germline V gene sequence: CDR1 SGHVS, CDR2 FQNEAQ. The CDR3 has 10 amino acids. Trimming pared 5 bases from V and 12 bases from J, leaving 8 bases between. The CDR3, as DNA: TGTGCCAGCAGCCCGACTGGCCAGCATTTT. This gives the protein CASSPTGQHF.

This clone was recorded only once. The V call is TRBV7-3, the J call TRBJ2-1, with D possibly matching TRBD1 (5 bases). V shed 6 bases and J shed 0 bases, with 12 bases lying between them. The CDR3 has 15 residues. CDR1 and CDR2 from the germline V gene are SGHTA and FQGTGA. CDR3 nucleotide sequence: TGTGCCAGCAGTCGTTTGGGGCACTCCTACAATGAGCAGTTCTTC. It codes for CASSRLGHSYNEQFF. The full variable domain, rest sourced from reference TRBV7-3 and TRBJ2-1, is GAGVSQTPSNKVTEKGKYVELRCDPISGHTALYWYRQSLGQGPEFLIYFQGTGAADDSGLPNDRFFAVRPEGSVSTLKIQRTERGDSAVYLCASSRLGHSYNEQFFGPGTRLTVL.

This chain uses TRBV19 with TRBJ1-6; possible D gene TRBD1, 6 bases. Deletions cut 10 bases from V and 9 bases from J, with 13 bases between. CDR3 length: 12 residues. Germline CDR1 is LNHDA and CDR2 is SQIVND (reference sequence). The CDR3 DNA is TGTGCCACCTCAGGGGTGGGTTCACCCCTCCACTTT. Translated: CATSGVGSPLHF.

V is TRBV30 and J is TRBJ1-3; D might be TRBD1 (5 bases). There are 12 residues in the CDR3. Per the germline V gene, CDR1 is GTSNPN and CDR2 is SVGIG (reference sequence). Deletions cut 1 base from V and 8 bases from J, with 9 bases between. As DNA, the CDR3 is TGTGCCTGGAGTGGGGGGGAGTACACCATATATTTT. Translating gives CAWSGGEYTIYF.

Notes on this clone: A junction end diverges from the germline sequence, so it may reflect a read error. This chain uses TRBV28 with TRBJ2-7; D might be TRBD1 (5 bases). This CDR3 is 11 amino acids long. From germline, CDR1 is MDHEN and CDR2 SYDVKM. CDR3 loop: CASSPGADQDF. The CDR3 DNA sequence: TGTGCCAGCAGCCCTGGGGCAGATCAGGACTTC.

The genes are TRBV7-2 and TRBJ2-7; no reliable D call. This CDR3 region has 12 residues. The germline V and J ends were trimmed by 3 bases and 6 bases, with 9 bases remaining between them. Germline loops: CDR1 SGHTA, CDR2 FQGNSA. The chain's CDR3 is CASSFRFREQYF. The CDR3, as DNA: TGTGCCAGCAGCTTCCGGTTTCGCGAGCAGTACTTC.